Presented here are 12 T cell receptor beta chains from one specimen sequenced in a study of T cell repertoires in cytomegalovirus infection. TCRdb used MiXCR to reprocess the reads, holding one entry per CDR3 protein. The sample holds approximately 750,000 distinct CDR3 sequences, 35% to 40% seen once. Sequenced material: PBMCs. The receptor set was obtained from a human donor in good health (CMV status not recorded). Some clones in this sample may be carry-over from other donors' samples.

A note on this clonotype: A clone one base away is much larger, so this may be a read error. The CDR3 bases are TGTGCCAGCAACCCCGGACCGCTAGGGAATGTCTACACCTTC. Encoded protein: CASNPGPLGNVYTF. The genes are TRBV12-3 or TRBV12-4 and TRBJ1-2; D ambiguous. Trimming removed 7 bases at V and 10 bases at J, with 22 bases between. This CDR3 spans 14 amino acids.

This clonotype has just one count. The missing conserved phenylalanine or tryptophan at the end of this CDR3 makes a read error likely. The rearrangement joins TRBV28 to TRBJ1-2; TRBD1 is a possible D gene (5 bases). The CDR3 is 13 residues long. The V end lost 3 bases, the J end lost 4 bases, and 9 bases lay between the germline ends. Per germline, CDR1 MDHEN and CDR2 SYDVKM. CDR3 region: CASSFPGVYGYTL. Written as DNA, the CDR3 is TGTGCCAGCAGTTTTCCGGGGGTCTATGGCTACACCTTA.

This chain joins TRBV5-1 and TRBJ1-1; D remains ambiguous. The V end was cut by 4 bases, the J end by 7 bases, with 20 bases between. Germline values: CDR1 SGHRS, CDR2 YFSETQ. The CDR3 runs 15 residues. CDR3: CASSVVLGSEGEAFF. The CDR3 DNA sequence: TGCGCCAGCAGCGTCGTGCTGGGTTCAGAAGGTGAAGCTTTCTTT.

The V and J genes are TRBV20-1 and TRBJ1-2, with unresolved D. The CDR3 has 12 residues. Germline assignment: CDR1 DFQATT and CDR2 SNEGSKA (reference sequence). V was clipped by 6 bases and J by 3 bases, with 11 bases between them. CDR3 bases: TGCAGTGCAACCCCAAATTACTATGGCTACACCTTC. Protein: CSATPNYYGYTF.

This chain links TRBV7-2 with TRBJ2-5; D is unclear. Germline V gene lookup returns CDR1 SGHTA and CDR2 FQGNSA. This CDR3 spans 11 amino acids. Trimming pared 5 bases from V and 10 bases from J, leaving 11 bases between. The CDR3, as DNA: TGTGCCAGCAGCCCCCCCGGGCACCAGTACTTC. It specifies CASSPPGHQYF.

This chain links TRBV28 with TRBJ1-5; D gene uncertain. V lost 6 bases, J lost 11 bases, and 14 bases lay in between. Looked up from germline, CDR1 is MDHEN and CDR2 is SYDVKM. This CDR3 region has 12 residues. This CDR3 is CASSELRSAQHF. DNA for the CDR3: TGTGCCAGCAGCGAACTGCGGTCGGCCCAGCATTTT.

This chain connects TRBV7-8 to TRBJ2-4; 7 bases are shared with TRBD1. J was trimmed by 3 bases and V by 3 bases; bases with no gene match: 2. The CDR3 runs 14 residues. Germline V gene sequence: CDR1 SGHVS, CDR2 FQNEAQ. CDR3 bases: TGTGCCAGCAGCTTGTCAGGGGGCAAAAACATTCAGTACTTC. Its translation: CASSLSGGKNIQYF.

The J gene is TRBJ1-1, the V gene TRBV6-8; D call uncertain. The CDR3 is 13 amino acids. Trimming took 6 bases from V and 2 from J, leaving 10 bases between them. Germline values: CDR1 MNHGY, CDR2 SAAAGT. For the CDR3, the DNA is TGTGCCAGCAGCCGGACCTTCAACACTGAAGCTTTCTTT. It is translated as CASSRTFNTEAFF.

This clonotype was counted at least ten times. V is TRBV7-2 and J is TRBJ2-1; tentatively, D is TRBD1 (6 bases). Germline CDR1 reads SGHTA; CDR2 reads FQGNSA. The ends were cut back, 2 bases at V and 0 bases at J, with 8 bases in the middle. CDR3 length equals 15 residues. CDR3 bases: TGTGCCAGCAGCTTAAGGGGGAGCTCCTACAATGAGCAGTTCTTC. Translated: CASSLRGSSYNEQFF.

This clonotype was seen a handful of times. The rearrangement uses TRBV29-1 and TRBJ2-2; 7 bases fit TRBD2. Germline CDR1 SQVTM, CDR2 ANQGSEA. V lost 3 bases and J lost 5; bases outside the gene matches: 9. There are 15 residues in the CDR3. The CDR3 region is CSVDLGGGRTGELFF. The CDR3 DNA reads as TGCAGCGTTGATTTGGGGGGAGGGAGGACCGGGGAGCTGTTTTTT.

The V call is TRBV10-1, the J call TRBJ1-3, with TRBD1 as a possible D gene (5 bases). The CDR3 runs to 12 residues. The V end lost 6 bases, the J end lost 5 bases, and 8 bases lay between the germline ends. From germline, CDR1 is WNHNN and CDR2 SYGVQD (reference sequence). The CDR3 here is CASSAGRNTIYF. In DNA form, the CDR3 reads TGCGCCAGCAGCGCAGGGCGAAACACCATATATTTT.

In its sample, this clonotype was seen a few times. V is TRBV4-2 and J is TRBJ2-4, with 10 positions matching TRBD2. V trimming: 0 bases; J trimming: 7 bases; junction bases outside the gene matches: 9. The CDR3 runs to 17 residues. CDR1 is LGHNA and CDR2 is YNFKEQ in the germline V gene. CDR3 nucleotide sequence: TGTGCCAGCAGCCAAGATCCAGCGGGAGGGCCGTTTAACATTCAGTACTTC. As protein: CASSQDPAGGPFNIQYF.